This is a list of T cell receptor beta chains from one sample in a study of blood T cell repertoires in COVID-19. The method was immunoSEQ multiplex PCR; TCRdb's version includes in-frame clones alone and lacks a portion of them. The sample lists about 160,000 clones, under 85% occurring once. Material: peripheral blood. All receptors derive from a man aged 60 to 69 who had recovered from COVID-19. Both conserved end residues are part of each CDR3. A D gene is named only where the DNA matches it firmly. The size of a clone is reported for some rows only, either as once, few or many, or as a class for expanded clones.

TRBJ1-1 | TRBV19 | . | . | TGTGCCAGTAGTCGGCAGCGGAACACTGAAGCTTTCTTT | CASSRQRNTEAFF
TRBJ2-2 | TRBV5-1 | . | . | TGCGCCAGCAGCTTGCGAGTCTTGGCACCCGACTTCACCGGGGAGCTGTTTTTT | CASSLRVLAPDFTGELFF
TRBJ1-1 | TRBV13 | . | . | TGTGCCAGCAGCCTCCGGGCCTCTAAGAGGGACACTGAAGCTTTCTTT | CASSLRASKRDTEAFF
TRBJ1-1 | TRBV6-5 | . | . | TGTGCCAGCAGTTACTCGTTGGAGGGGATAACTGAAGCTTTCTTT | CASSYSLEGITEAFF
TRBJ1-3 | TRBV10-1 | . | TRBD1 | TGCGCCGCATCCGAGACAGGGGTCTTCTCTGGAAACACCATATATTTT | CAASETGVFSGNTIYF
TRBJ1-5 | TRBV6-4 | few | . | TGTGCCAGCAGTGACCATTCGTCCCGGTCGGGAGGTCAGCCCCAGCATTTT | CASSDHSSRSGGQPQHF
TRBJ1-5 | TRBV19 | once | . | TGTGCCAGTGAGCGACAGGCTATTAATCAGCCCCAGCATTTT | CASERQAINQPQHF
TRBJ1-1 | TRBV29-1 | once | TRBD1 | TGCAGCGCCGGACAGGACCGGACTGAAGCTTTCTTT | CSAGQDRTEAFF
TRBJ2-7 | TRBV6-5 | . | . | TGTGCCAGCAGTTACAGGGGGGAGCAGTACTTC | CASSYRGEQYF
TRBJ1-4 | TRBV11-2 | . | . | TGTGCCAGCAGCTTAGCCCCGGGTAGGGAGGCGAGGGAAAAACTGTTTTTT | CASSLAPGREAREKLFF
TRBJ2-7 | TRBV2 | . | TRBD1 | TGTGCCAGCAGTGAAGTCGGGCAGGGGGCGCGGTACGAGCAGTACTTC | CASSEVGQGARYEQYF
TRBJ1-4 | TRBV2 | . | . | TGTGCCAGCAGTGACAGGGCGACTAATGAAAAACTGTTTTTT | CASSDRATNEKLFF
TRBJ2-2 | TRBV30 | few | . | TGTGCCTGGAGTGTGAGTTGGGAGCTGTTTTTT | CAWSVSWELFF
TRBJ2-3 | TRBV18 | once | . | TGTGCCAGCTCAAGACGGGACACAGATACGCAGTATTTT | CASSRRDTDTQYF
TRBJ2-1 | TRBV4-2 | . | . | TGTGCCAGCAGCCAAGGCGAGGAATCAGGGAAGAATGAGCAGTTCTTC | CASSQGEESGKNEQFF
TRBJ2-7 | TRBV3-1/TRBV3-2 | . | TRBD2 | TGTGCCAGCAGCCCGGGACTAGCGGGGGGCCGTCCCATATACGAGCAGTACTTC | CASSPGLAGGRPIYEQYF
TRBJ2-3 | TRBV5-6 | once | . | TGTGCCAGCAGCTTGTCTCCGTCCACAGATACGCAGTATTTT | CASSLSPSTDTQYF
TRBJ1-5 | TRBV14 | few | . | TGTGCCAGCAGCGGGAGTAATCAGCCCCAGCATTTT | CASSGSNQPQHF
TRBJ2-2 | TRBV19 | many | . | TGTGCCAGTAGTATATCGGACACCTACCAACCCGGGGAGCTGTTTTTT | CASSISDTYQPGELFF
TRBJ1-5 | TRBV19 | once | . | TGTGCCAGTAGTTGGTTAGGCGCGGATCAGCCCCAGCATTTT | CASSWLGADQPQHF
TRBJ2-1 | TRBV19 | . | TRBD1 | TGTGCCAGTAGTAAGGGACAGGGGATCAATGAGCAGTTCTTC | CASSKGQGINEQFF
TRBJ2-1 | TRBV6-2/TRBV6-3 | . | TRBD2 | TGTGCCAGCAGTTACTCCCGTATAAGCGGGGGGAACGATGAGCAGTTCTTC | CASSYSRISGGNDEQFF
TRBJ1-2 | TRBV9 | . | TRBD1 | TGTGCCAGCAGCCCGTGGACAGGTGTCGCGGGCTACACCTTC | CASSPWTGVAGYTF
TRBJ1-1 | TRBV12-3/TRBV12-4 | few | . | TGTGCCAGCAGTTCCCTAGGGAGCGGGGCTTTCTTT | CASSSLGSGAFF
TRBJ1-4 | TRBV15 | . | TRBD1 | TGTGCCACCAGCAGGGGACAGGGAGAGAGTGAAAAACTGTTTTTT | CATSRGQGESEKLFF
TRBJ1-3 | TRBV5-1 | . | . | TGCGCCAGCAGCTTGGCCGGAGACTCTGGAAACACCATATATTTT | CASSLAGDSGNTIYF
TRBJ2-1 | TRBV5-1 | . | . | TGCGCCAGCAGCATGAGTGGGGGCTCGTTAAATGAGCAGTTCTTC | CASSMSGGSLNEQFF
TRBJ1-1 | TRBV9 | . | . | TGTGCCAGCAGCGACCTAACAGGGAGGAACACTGAAGCTTTCTTT | CASSDLTGRNTEAFF
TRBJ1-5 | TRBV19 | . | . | TGTGCCAGTAGTATGAAAGGTCGGGGAGTGGGCAATCAGCCCCAGCATTTT | CASSMKGRGVGNQPQHF
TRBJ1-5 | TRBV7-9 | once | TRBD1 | TGTGCCAGCAGCTTAGCAGGGGGCCTGGCTCGGCCCCAGCATTTT | CASSLAGGLARPQHF
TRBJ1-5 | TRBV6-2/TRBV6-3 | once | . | TGTGCCAGCAGCGATCAAGGAGCCAGGGGCGGCAGCAATCAGCCCCAGCATTTT | CASSDQGARGGSNQPQHF
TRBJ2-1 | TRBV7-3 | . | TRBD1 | TGTGCCAGCAGCCCCGGGACAGGGGGAAGCAATGAGCAGTTCTTC | CASSPGTGGSNEQFF
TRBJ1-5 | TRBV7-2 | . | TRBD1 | TGTGCCAGCAGTTTCGACAGGGTCAATCAGCCCCAGCATTTT | CASSFDRVNQPQHF
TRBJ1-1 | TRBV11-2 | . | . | TGTGCCAGCAGCTTAGTTTCATGGGGCGATATGAACACTGAAGCTTTCTTT | CASSLVSWGDMNTEAFF
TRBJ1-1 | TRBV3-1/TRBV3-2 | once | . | TGTGCCAGCAGCGAAGAGGCTTTAAACACTGAAGCTTTCTTT | CASSEEALNTEAFF
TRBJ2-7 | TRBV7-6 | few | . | TGTGCCAGCAGCTCGGGGGATGGGGTTGACGAGCAGTACTTC | CASSSGDGVDEQYF
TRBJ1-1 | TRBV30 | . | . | TGTGCCTGGAGTGTACGGTCCGTAAACACTGAAGCTTTCTTT | CAWSVRSVNTEAFF
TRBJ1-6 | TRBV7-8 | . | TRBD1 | TGTGCCAGCAGCTTTTACAGGGGCAAGTCCTATAATTCACCCCTCCACTTT | CASSFYRGKSYNSPLHF
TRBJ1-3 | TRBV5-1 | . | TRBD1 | TGCGCCAGCAGCTCGACAGGGGTCGGAAACACCATATATTTT | CASSSTGVGNTIYF
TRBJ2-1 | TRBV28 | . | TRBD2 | TGTGCCAGCAGCCCCCCGGGACTAGCGGGGGGAACCTACAATGAGCAGTTCTTC | CASSPPGLAGGTYNEQFF